These 15 T cell receptor beta chains were all obtained from the same sample, sequenced in a study of OX40 agonist ivuxolimab in advanced cancers. The protocol was immunoSEQ multiplex PCR, while the TCRdb copy is restricted to in-frame clones and leaves out a portion. This table holds under 80,000 clones, approximately 90% found once. Material: CD4+ or CD8+ T cells sorted from blood, obtained in a trial of the OX40 agonist ivuxolimab. All receptors derive from an adult with an advanced solid tumor such as melanoma, head and neck, liver or kidney cancer.

J is TRBJ2-7 and V is TRBV7-2; D call uncertain. The V end was cut by 3 bases, the J end by 2 bases, with 8 bases between. CDR3 length: 13 amino acids. The germline gives CDR1 SGHTA, CDR2 FQGNSA. As DNA, the CDR3 is TGTGCCAGCAGCTTCGGTCCCGCCTACGAGCAGTACTTC. Its translation is CASSFGPAYEQYF.

This clone was found a few times. The rearrangement links TRBV28 to TRBJ1-5; D call uncertain. The ends were cut back, 8 bases at V and 0 bases at J, with 8 bases in the middle. Germline values: CDR1 MDHEN, CDR2 SYDVKM. The CDR3 contains 13 residues. The CDR3 spells CASRLDSNQPQHF. The CDR3 DNA sequence: TGTGCCAGCCGACTCGATAGCAATCAGCCCCAGCATTTT.

This clone appeared a few times. The chain uses TRBV6-6 and TRBJ1-2, with D unclear. Germline lookup yields CDR1 MNHNY and CDR2 SVGAGI (reference sequence). The V and J ends lost 0 bases and 2 bases respectively, with 13 bases between them. The CDR3 loop spans 16 amino acids. The CDR3, as DNA: TGTGCCAGCAGTTACTCGCCAGGCCCCCTAAACTATGGCTACACCTTC. Its translation is CASSYSPGPLNYGYTF.

The chain uses TRBV9 and TRBJ2-5; 7 nucleotides agree with TRBD2. From germline, CDR1 is SGDLS and CDR2 YYNGEE. The length of the CDR3 is 14 residues. Unmatched junction bases numbered 4, after V lost 4 bases and J lost 1 base. The chain's CDR3 is CASSQLALQETQYF. CDR3 DNA sequence: TGTGCCAGCAGCCAACTAGCGCTCCAAGAGACCCAGTACTTC. Full variable domain (remainder filled in from reference TRBV9 and TRBJ2-5): DSGVTQTPKHLITATGQRVTLRCSPRSGDLSVYWYQQSLDQGLQFLIQYYNGEERAKGNILERFSAQQFPDLHSELNLSSLELGDSALYFCASSQLALQETQYFGPGTRLLVL.

This clone was observed a single time. The genes are TRBV7-3 and TRBJ1-5, with D perhaps matching TRBD1 (6 bases). The CDR3 covers 13 residues. Trimming shortened V by 6 bases and J by 4 bases, and 10 bases separated the two germline ends. CDR1 is SGHTA and CDR2 is FQGTGA in the germline V gene. The CDR3 region is CASSQGRNQPQHF. CDR3 nucleotides: TGTGCCAGCAGTCAGGGGAGGAATCAGCCCCAGCATTTT.

The chain carries TRBV11-2 and TRBJ1-1; the D is unclear. CDR3 length: 13 residues. V was pared by 6 bases and J by 3 bases, with 11 bases between. Germline CDR1 reads SGHAT; CDR2 reads FQNNGV. The CDR3 DNA sequence: TGTGCCAGCAGTTTCTACATGGACACTGAAGCTTTCTTT. It specifies CASSFYMDTEAFF.

CDR3 nucleotide sequence: TGTGCCAGCAGTGAACGGCTTCTGTTAACTAATGAAAAACTGTTTTTT. It specifies CASSERLLLTNEKLFF. The chain has TRBV6-1 and TRBJ1-4; D call uncertain. Germline V CDR1 and CDR2: MNHNS, SASEGT. Trimming removed 2 bases from V and 1 base from J, with 11 bases in between. The CDR3 runs 16 residues.

This chain joins TRBV28 and TRBJ2-1, with 10 bases that match TRBD1. J was trimmed by 13 bases and V by 6 bases; bases with no gene match: 12. Per germline, CDR1 MDHEN and CDR2 SYDVKM. The CDR3 is 14 amino acids. CDR3 nucleotides: TGTGCCAGCAGGACTTCGTTGGGACAGGGGTCTCAGTTCTTC. Translation: CASRTSLGQGSQFF.

V gene TRBV20-1 combines with J gene TRBJ1-1; D is uncertain. The CDR3 has 11 residues. Looked up from germline, CDR1 is DFQATT and CDR2 is SNEGSKA (reference sequence). Trimming removed 3 bases from V and 5 bases from J, with 7 bases in between. In nucleotides, the CDR3 is TGCAGTGCTAGTCTGGTGACTGAAGCTTTCTTT. It yields the protein CSASLVTEAFF.

This clone has only one observation. CDR3 residues: CASSLASGAFSYEQYF. In nucleotides, the CDR3 is TGTGCCAGCAGCTTGGCTAGCGGGGCCTTCTCCTACGAGCAGTACTTC. The chain couples TRBV5-4 to TRBJ2-7, with 9 bases that match TRBD2. J was trimmed by 0 bases and V by 0 bases; bases with no gene match: 4. The CDR3 extends over 16 amino acids. Germline CDR1 reads SGHNT; CDR2 reads YYREEE (reference sequence).

The V call is TRBV6-5, the J call TRBJ2-7; D is unresolved. This CDR3 is built from 13 residues. V lost 4 bases and J 3 bases, leaving 10 bases between the germline ends. CDR1 is MNHEY and CDR2 is SVGAGI in the germline V gene. The CDR3 here is CASSFVIGYEQYF. DNA of the CDR3: TGTGCCAGCAGTTTCGTTATCGGCTACGAGCAGTACTTC.

The chain combines TRBV5-8 with TRBJ1-5; 7 bases align to TRBD1. Germline CDR1 and CDR2: SGHTS and YDEGEE. With V trimmed by 0 bases and J by 9 bases, 15 bases remained unmatched. The CDR3 has 17 amino acids. The CDR3, as DNA: TGTGCCAGCAGCTTGGCTCTCGTGCAGGGGGTGGAATGGCCCCAGCATTTT. Protein: CASSLALVQGVEWPQHF.

This sequence joins TRBV28 and TRBJ2-1, with TRBD2 matching 14 bases. Germline V CDR1 and CDR2: MDHEN, SYDVKM. V lost 5 bases, J lost 3 bases, and 3 bases stayed unmatched. The CDR3 is 16 amino acids. CDR3 loop: CASSPGLAGGYNEQFF. DNA of the CDR3: TGTGCCAGCAGTCCCGGACTAGCGGGGGGCTACAATGAGCAGTTCTTC.

This clone qualifies as medium-sized. The chain joins TRBV21-1 to TRBJ1-5; whether TRBD1, the table's D call, matches the DNA was not checked. TRBV21-1 is designated a pseudogene. This CDR3 spans 15 amino acids. CDR3 region: CASSRDTGGNQPQHF. CDR3 in DNA: TGTGCCAGCAGCAGGGACACTGGTGGCAATCAGCCCCAGCATTTT.

CDR3 nucleotide sequence: TGCGCCAGCAGGCTGGGGGGGAACCCAGATACGCAGTATTTT. Encoded protein: CASRLGGNPDTQYF. The V and J genes are TRBV5-1 and TRBJ2-3, with 7 bases fitting TRBD2. This CDR3 has 14 amino acids. Germline V gene lookup returns CDR1 SGHRS and CDR2 YFSETQ. V lost 5 bases and J lost 4; bases outside the gene matches: 7.